This T cell receptor (beta chain) was found in a study of T cell changes during pregnancy in multiple sclerosis. Here immunoSEQ multiplex PCR was the method, and the copy in TCRdb shows in-frame clones only, minus some. The table has 45,000 to 60,000 clones, 85% to 90% seen once. This CDR3 comprises 16 residues. Germline lookup yields CDR1 KGHSH and CDR2 LQKENI. Trimming took 0 bases from V and 0 from J, leaving 9 bases between them. Source: peripheral blood, taken in the first trimester of pregnancy. This chain joins TRBV18 and TRBJ1-5, with D hard to call. This receptor was identified in a female donor with multiple sclerosis, enrolled in a pregnancy study. The CDR3 loop is CASSPPPAGSNQPQHF. The CDR3 DNA reads as TGTGCCAGCTCACCACCCCCGGCAGGTAGCAATCAGCCCCAGCATTTT.